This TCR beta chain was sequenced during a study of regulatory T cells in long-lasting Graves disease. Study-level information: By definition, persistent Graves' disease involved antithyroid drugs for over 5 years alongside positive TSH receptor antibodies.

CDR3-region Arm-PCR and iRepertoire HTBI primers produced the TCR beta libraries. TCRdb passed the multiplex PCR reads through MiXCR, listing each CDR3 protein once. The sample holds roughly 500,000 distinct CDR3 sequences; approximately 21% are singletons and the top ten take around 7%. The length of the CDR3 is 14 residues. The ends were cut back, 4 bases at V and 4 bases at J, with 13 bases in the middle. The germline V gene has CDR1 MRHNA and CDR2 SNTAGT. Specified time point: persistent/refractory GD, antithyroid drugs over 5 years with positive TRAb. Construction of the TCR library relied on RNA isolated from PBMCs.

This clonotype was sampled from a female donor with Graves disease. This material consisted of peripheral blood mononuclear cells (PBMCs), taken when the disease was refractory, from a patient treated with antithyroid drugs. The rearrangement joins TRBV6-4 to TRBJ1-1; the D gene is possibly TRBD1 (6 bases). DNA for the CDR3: TGTGCCAGCAGTGCAACGGGGGCCGGCACTGAAGCTTTCTTT. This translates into CASSATGAGTEAFF.